Shown below are 16 T cell receptor beta chains from a single sample sequenced in a study of T cells in Graves' hyperthyroidism and ophthalmopathy. Regions amplified from RNA transcripts were the TCR beta CDR3 regions. The TCR CDR3 was amplified in a first-round RT-PCR using the HTBI primer set. Each CDR3 protein is one row after TCRdb ran MiXCR on the multiplex PCR reads. The sample carries 370,000 or so distinct CDR3 sequences, about 14% recorded once. The sequenced sample was blood. All receptors come from a man younger than 40 with Graves' hyperthyroidism that later progressed to Graves' ophthalmopathy.

The sample holds many counts of this clonotype. The chain combines TRBV11-2 with TRBJ2-1; 12 bases are a match to TRBD1. Germline CDR1 reads SGHAT; CDR2 reads FQNNGV. V trimming: 0 bases; J trimming: 6 bases; junction bases outside the gene matches: 6. The CDR3 sequence is 17 residues long. The chain's CDR3 is CASSLDRGQGASNEQFF. The CDR3 nucleotides read TGTGCCAGCAGCTTAGATAGGGGACAGGGGGCGAGCAATGAGCAGTTCTTC. The full variable domain, rest sourced from reference TRBV11-2 and TRBJ2-1, is EAGVAQSPRYKIIEKRQSVAFWCNPISGHATLYWYQQILGQGPKLLIQFQNNGVVDDSQLPKDRFSAERLKGVDSTLKIQPAKLEDSAVYLCASSLDRGQGASNEQFFGPGTRLTVL.

The V call is TRBV6-1, the J call TRBJ2-3, with 9 bases identical to TRBD1. Unmatched junction bases numbered 7, after V lost 2 bases and J lost 4 bases. CDR1 and CDR2 from the germline V gene are MNHNS and SASEGT. The CDR3 runs 16 residues. CDR3 region: CASSELGTGYADTQYF. For the CDR3, the DNA is TGTGCCAGCAGTGAACTGGGGACAGGGTATGCAGATACGCAGTATTTT.

This clonotype was detected only a few times. This sequence joins TRBV19 and TRBJ1-2; 12 bases agree with TRBD1. Germline V gene data show CDR1 as LNHDA and CDR2 as SQIVND (reference sequence). V shed 7 bases and J 3 bases; nucleotides not matched to a gene: 3. This CDR3 spans 14 amino acids. The CDR3 region is CASIGTGGDYGYTF. In DNA form, the CDR3 reads TGTGCCAGTATCGGGACAGGGGGCGACTATGGCTACACCTTC.

The rearrangement uses TRBV7-9 and TRBJ2-7, with D perhaps TRBD2 (6 bases). The germline V and J ends were trimmed by 7 bases and 2 bases, with 15 bases remaining between them. The germline CDR1 and CDR2 sequences are SEHNR and FQNEAQ (reference sequence). This CDR3 comprises 14 residues. The DNA for the CDR3 is TGTGCCAGCACCCCAGGAGGGTTAGCCTACGAGCAGTACTTC. Amino acid sequence: CASTPGGLAYEQYF.

The rearrangement links TRBV10-3 to TRBJ2-7; D unclear. Germline lookup yields CDR1 ENHRY and CDR2 SYGVKD. The length of the CDR3 is 13 residues. V was cut by 3 bases and J by 0 bases, with 6 bases left in between. The chain's CDR3 is CAISESVSYEQYF. The CDR3 DNA sequence: TGTGCCATCAGTGAATCAGTCTCCTACGAGCAGTACTTC.

This clonotype was recorded many times. This chain links TRBV2 with TRBJ2-3; tentatively, D is TRBD1 or TRBD2 (5 bases each). This CDR3 is 14 amino acids long. Trimming removed 8 bases from V and 0 bases from J, with 12 bases in between. Germline lookup yields CDR1 SNHLY and CDR2 FYNNEI. The CDR3 protein is CASHRDGSTDTQYF. CDR3 in DNA: TGTGCCAGCCACCGGGACGGAAGCACAGATACGCAGTATTTT.

This clonotype has ten or more counts. This sequence joins TRBV6-1 and TRBJ2-7; TRBD1 might be the D (6 bases). V was shortened by 4 bases and J by 1 base, with 14 bases between the two germline ends. Germline CDR1 MNHNS, CDR2 SASEGT. The CDR3 has 15 residues. CDR3 DNA sequence: TGTGCCAGCAGTGTTGGACAGCTAGGTTCCTACGAGCAGTACTTC. It is translated as CASSVGQLGSYEQYF.

This clonotype was seen a handful of times. V gene TRBV29-1 combines with J gene TRBJ1-3, with 7 nucleotides matching TRBD1. Per germline, CDR1 SQVTM and CDR2 ANQGSEA. The CDR3 spans 15 residues. V shed 4 bases and J 1 base; nucleotides not matched to a gene: 7. The CDR3 sequence is CSVVGPGQSGNTIYF. In nucleotides, the CDR3 is TGCAGCGTTGTGGGACCGGGACAGTCTGGAAACACCATATATTTT.

A few counts support this clonotype. This chain connects TRBV9 to TRBJ2-3; D might be TRBD2 (5 bases). This CDR3 has 15 amino acids. Germline CDR1 is SGDLS and CDR2 is YYNGEE. V was clipped by 0 bases and J by 4 bases, with 12 bases between them. The CDR3 DNA follows: TGTGCCAGCAGCGTAGGGCTAGCTAAGGCAGATACGCAGTATTTT. Protein: CASSVGLAKADTQYF.

This clonotype was picked up many times. The chain employs TRBV5-6 and TRBJ1-5, with D possibly TRBD1 on 5 matching bases. The CDR3 totals 16 residues. Trimming left V 1 base short and J 4 bases short, with 15 bases between. In germline, CDR1 is SGHDT, CDR2 YYEEEE. CDR3 residues: CASSLFRQGKNQPQHF. In nucleotides, the CDR3 is TGTGCCAGCAGCTTGTTTCGGCAGGGAAAAAATCAGCCCCAGCATTTT.

The chain combines TRBV5-1 with TRBJ2-2, with TRBD2 as a possible D gene (5 bases). In germline, CDR1 is SGHRS, CDR2 YFSETQ. Trimming shortened V by 7 bases and J by 3 bases, and 10 bases separated the two germline ends. The length of the CDR3 is 13 residues. The CDR3: CASEDSYTGELFF. CDR3 DNA sequence: TGCGCCAGCGAGGACTCCTACACCGGGGAGCTGTTTTTT.

Ten or more counts support this clonotype. This chain joins TRBV12-3 or TRBV12-4 and TRBJ2-3; 8 bases are shared with TRBD2. The CDR3 has 14 amino acids. V shed 3 bases and J 8 bases; nucleotides not matched to a gene: 7. This chain's CDR3 is CASSLGAGVGTQYF. The CDR3, as DNA: TGTGCCAGCAGTTTGGGAGCGGGGGTTGGTACGCAGTATTTT.

The J gene is TRBJ1-1, the V gene TRBV5-6, with 8 bases fitting TRBD1. The V segment lost 1 base and the J segment 4 bases; nucleotides outside the gene matches: 9. In germline, CDR1 is SGHDT, CDR2 YYEEEE. The CDR3 contains 16 residues. The CDR3 sequence is CASSLIQGAFITEAFF. CDR3 in DNA: TGTGCCAGCAGCTTGATCCAGGGGGCTTTTATCACTGAAGCTTTCTTT.

In its sample, this clonotype was seen a few times. The chain recombines TRBV20-1 with TRBJ1-6; no reliable D call. V was shortened by 0 bases and J by 4 bases, with 10 bases between the two germline ends. CDR3 length equals 15 residues. Germline values: CDR1 DFQATT, CDR2 SNEGSKA (reference sequence). The CDR3 reads CSAREEEAYNSPLHF. DNA for the CDR3: TGCAGTGCTAGAGAGGAGGAGGCTTATAATTCACCCCTCCACTTT.

This clonotype has at least ten counts. The rearrangement joins TRBV6-1 to TRBJ1-6; D possibly corresponds to TRBD1 (5 bases). The CDR3 runs 16 residues. V was trimmed by 3 bases and J by 4 bases, leaving 13 bases between them. Germline V CDR1 and CDR2: MNHNS, SASEGT. The CDR3 spells CASSDYVEGYNSPLHF. The CDR3 DNA reads as TGTGCCAGCAGTGACTACGTGGAGGGGTATAATTCACCCCTCCACTTT.

This clonotype has more than one count but fewer than ten. V usage is TRBV7-9 and J usage is TRBJ1-3; D may be TRBD1 (5 bases). In germline, CDR1 is SEHNR, CDR2 FQNEAQ (reference sequence). Trimming shortened V by 1 base and J by 0 bases, and 16 bases separated the two germline ends. This CDR3 contains 18 residues. The CDR3 DNA reads TGTGCCAGCAGCTTAGGGAGCCGCGGGACCTTCTCTGGAAACACCATATATTTT. It is translated as CASSLGSRGTFSGNTIYF.